A selection of T cell receptor beta chains follows, all from one sample in a study of regulatory dendritic cells for organ transplantation. Assay: immunoSEQ multiplex PCR; the TCRdb copy retains only in-frame clones and omits some. The data contain about 4,000 clones, 60% to 85% of them singletons. Their antigens are not known. Sequencing was done on a sample of memory CD8+ T cells from blood cultured with dendritic cells. These receptors all come from a human donor in good health. The CDR3 runs from the conserved cysteine through the conserved F or W. The D gene is left open where the match is weak. The size of a clone is reported for some rows only, either as once, few or many, or as a class for expanded clones.

>-|-|TRBJ2-1|TRBV6-4
TGTGCCAGCAGTGAGCCCCGCCATGAGCAGTTCTTC
CASSEPRHEQFF
>TRBD1|-|TRBJ1-1|TRBV4-2
TGTGCCAGCAGCCAAGATCTTAGGATCGCGGGACAGGGGAACCTGGGCACTGAAGCTTTCTTT
CASSQDLRIAGQGNLGTEAFF
>-|-|TRBJ2-1|TRBV18
TGTGCCAGCTCACCGGGACCTTATTGGCCCTACAATGAGCAGTTCTTC
CASSPGPYWPYNEQFF
>TRBD1|-|TRBJ1-2|TRBV2
TGTGCCAGCAGTCAACAGGGGGGACTTAGTAACTATGGCTACACCTTC
CASSQQGGLSNYGYTF
>-|-|TRBJ2-7|TRBV9
TGTGCCAGCAGCGTAGAGGAACACTACGAGCAGTACTTC
CASSVEEHYEQYF
>TRBD2|-|TRBJ2-2|TRBV9
TGTGCCAGCAGCGTGGCGGGAGGGCCCGGCGGGGAGCTGTTTTTT
CASSVAGGPGGELFF
>TRBD2|-|TRBJ2-7|TRBV4-1
TGCGCCAGCAGCCAAGGTCTAGCGGGGGGTTCGCACGAGCAGTACTTC
CASSQGLAGGSHEQYF
>-|-|TRBJ1-2|TRBV5-6
TGTGCCAGCAGCTCTAGAGGAGAGGGGAACCCTAACTATGGCTACACCTTC
CASSSRGEGNPNYGYTF
>TRBD2|-|TRBJ2-1|TRBV6-1
TGTGCCAGCAGGCCGGGAGGGGGCAATGAGCAGTTCTTC
CASRPGGGNEQFF
>-|-|TRBJ1-2|TRBV6-6
TGTGCCAGCAGCCGCCAAGGGGGTTCGGATGGCTACACCTTC
CASSRQGGSDGYTF
>-|once|TRBJ1-3|TRBV4-1
TGCGCCAGCAGCCAAGATGGGGCTACCTTCGTCTCTGGAAACACCATATATTTT
CASSQDGATFVSGNTIYF
>TRBD2|-|TRBJ2-1|TRBV2
TGTGCCAGCAGTGGGGCCCTTACTAGCGGGAGTTGGAATGAGCAGTTCTTC
CASSGALTSGSWNEQFF
>TRBD2|few|TRBJ2-3|TRBV6-4
TGTGCCAGCAGTGAGACTAGCGGGGGAACAGATACGCAGTATTTT
CASSETSGGTDTQYF